The clone carrying this TCR beta chain was seen just once. The target antigen is unknown. The source of the sample is a study of OX40 agonist ivuxolimab in advanced cancers. On the study more broadly: With ivuxolimab, an agonistic anti-OX40 (CD134) antibody, patients were treated. Study observations and caveats: Partly responding patients at 0.1-3.0 mg/kg showed some of the smallest clonal expansion. Antigen targets of the expanded peripheral T cells went undetermined. Among T cells, CD8+ cells averaged more expanded clones than CD4+ cells.

CDR1 is SEHNR and CDR2 is FQNEAQ in the germline V gene (reference sequence). CDR3 length equals 13 residues. V lost 8 bases and J 0 bases, leaving 10 bases between the germline ends. Produced via immunoSEQ multiplex PCR; TCRdb's table is partial and in-frame only. Of 40,000 to 60,000 clones in the sample, around 85% were seen once. The clonotype comes from an adult with an advanced solid tumor such as melanoma, head and neck, liver or kidney cancer. The specimen was CD4+ or CD8+ T cells sorted from blood, collected in a trial of the OX40 agonist ivuxolimab. The chain employs TRBV7-9 and TRBJ1-1; D gene ambiguous. Here the CDR3 reads CASRNLMNTEAFF. CDR3 sequence (DNA): TGTGCCAGCCGTAACCTCATGAACACTGAAGCTTTCTTT.